This TCR beta chain is from a study of blood T cells in healthy people across ages. This CDR3 has 16 amino acids. V was cut by 2 bases and J by 2 bases, with 16 bases left in between. Germline assignment: CDR1 SGHVS and CDR2 FQNEAQ. Alongside a J-beta primer mix, a sample-barcoded 5' primer served in a second PCR lasting about 7 to 11 cycles. TCRdb re-called the 5' RACE reads with MiXCR, one entry per CDR3 protein. The data hold 890,000 or so distinct CDR3 sequences, with 60% to 80% observed a single time. The receptor's source is a man in his thirties or forties in good health. The rearrangement links TRBV7-8 to TRBJ2-7; TRBD1 might be the D (7 bases). The sequenced material came from blood. For the CDR3, the DNA is TGTGCCAGCAGCTTATTCTCCCAGGGGGGACCCTACGAGCAGTACTTC. This gives the protein CASSLFSQGGPYEQYF.